A selection of T cell receptor beta chains follows, all from one sample in a study of glioma-infiltrating T cells after dendritic cell vaccination. Only in-frame clones appear in the TCRdb table, and some are missing; sequencing was by immunoSEQ multiplex PCR. The repertoire holds 80,000 to 95,000 clones, with around 85% as singletons. Specimen: blood, collected after dendritic cell vaccination. Every receptor here comes from a human donor with glioblastoma. Both conserved end residues are part of each CDR3. D genes are given only for firm matches. Clone size appears in some rows only: once, few, many, or a class for an expanded clone.

CDR3aa	CDR3nt	v_gene	j_gene	abundance	d_gene	len
CASSRRTEETQYF	TGTGCCAGCAGCCGACGCACAGAAGAGACCCAGTACTTC	TRBV6-5	TRBJ2-5	.	.	13
CASRQGNQPQHF	TGTGCCAGCAGACAGGGCAATCAGCCCCAGCATTTT	TRBV6-6	TRBJ1-5	.	.	12
CASSPQPGGTNTGELFF	TGTGCCAGCTCACCACAGCCCGGGGGTACTAACACCGGGGAGCTGTTTTTT	TRBV18	TRBJ2-2	.	.	17
CASSSFSGISYEQYF	TGTGCCAGCAGTAGCTTTAGCGGGATCTCCTACGAGCAGTACTTC	TRBV2	TRBJ2-7	.	TRBD2	15
CASSLDVAGNTEAFF	TGTGCCAGCAGCTTAGATGTTGCGGGGAACACTGAAGCTTTCTTT	TRBV11-1	TRBJ1-1	.	.	15
CASSQTWDRAYEQYF	TGCGCCAGCAGCCAAACTTGGGACAGGGCCTACGAGCAGTACTTC	TRBV4-1	TRBJ2-7	.	TRBD1	15
CASSAGIGTEAFF	TGTGCCAGCAGTGCCGGGATTGGGACTGAAGCTTTCTTT	TRBV2	TRBJ1-1	.	.	13
CASNRVGNTIYF	TGTGCCAGTAACAGGGTTGGAAACACCATATATTTT	TRBV2	TRBJ1-3	.	.	12
CASSPSGTSVLHTDTQYF	TGTGCCAGCAGCCCATCGGGCACTAGCGTCCTCCACACAGATACGCAGTATTTT	TRBV7-9	TRBJ2-3	once	TRBD2	18
CASSYSGSGFLDEQFF	TGTGCCAGCAGTTACTCTGGGTCGGGGTTTCTCGATGAGCAGTTCTTC	TRBV6-5	TRBJ2-1	.	.	16
CASSTTSFSDTQYF	TGTGCCAGCAGTACGACTAGCTTCTCAGATACGCAGTATTTT	TRBV6-4	TRBJ2-3	.	TRBD2	14
CASSLFSRGPEAFF	TGTGCCAGCAGTTTATTCTCACGCGGTCCTGAAGCTTTCTTT	TRBV27	TRBJ1-1	.	.	14
CASSLAEWGTDTQYF	TGTGCCAGCAGCTTAGCGGAGTGGGGCACAGATACGCAGTATTTT	TRBV2	TRBJ2-3	.	.	15
CASSVAGSGSGDTQYF	TGTGCCAGCAGCGTAGCGGGAAGCGGGAGTGGAGATACGCAGTATTTT	TRBV9	TRBJ2-3	.	TRBD2	16
CASSPRLAKSTDTQYF	TGTGCCAGCAGCCCTAGACTAGCGAAGTCCACAGATACGCAGTATTTT	TRBV14	TRBJ2-3	.	TRBD2	16
CASSRPQAYEQYF	TGTGCCAGCAGTCGACCACAGGCCTACGAGCAGTACTTC	TRBV27	TRBJ2-7	.	.	13
CASSLEGLHTQYF	TGTGCCAGCAGCTTGGAGGGACTTCATACGCAGTATTTT	TRBV11-2	TRBJ2-3	.	.	13
CASSLSGSGANVLTF	TGTGCCAGCAGCTTAAGCGGGTCTGGGGCCAACGTCCTGACTTTC	TRBV13	TRBJ2-6	.	.	15
CASSPPRGGGADEQFF	TGTGCCAGCAGCCCGCCGAGAGGCGGGGGGGCCGATGAGCAGTTCTTC	TRBV4-2	TRBJ2-1	many	TRBD2	16
CASSVGGSSTYEQYF	TGTGCCAGCAGCGTAGGGGGCAGCTCCACCTACGAGCAGTACTTC	TRBV9	TRBJ2-7	.	.	15
CASSHYRTGMPYEQYF	TGTGCCAGCAGCCATTACCGGACAGGGATGCCCTACGAGCAGTACTTC	TRBV5-6	TRBJ2-7	few	TRBD1	16
CASSLVEPYEQYF	TGTGCCAGCAGCTTAGTAGAACCCTACGAGCAGTACTTC	TRBV7-9	TRBJ2-7	few	.	13
CASSVDFRGVSTDTQYF	TGTGCCAGCAGCGTAGATTTCAGGGGCGTGAGCACAGATACGCAGTATTTT	TRBV9	TRBJ2-3	.	.	17
CASSSAGGSSAQYF	TGTGCCAGCAGTTCAGCGGGAGGGTCCTCGGCCCAGTACTTC	TRBV27	TRBJ2-5	.	TRBD2	14
CASSGSGWGETQYF	TGCGCCAGCAGCGGTAGCGGATGGGGAGAGACCCAGTACTTC	TRBV5-1	TRBJ2-5	.	.	14
CASSQPSGRPPYEQYF	TGTGCCAGCAGCCAACCTAGCGGGAGGCCGCCCTACGAGCAGTACTTC	TRBV4-2	TRBJ2-7	.	TRBD2	16
CASSLSSYEQYF	TGTGCCAGCAGCTTGTCGTCCTACGAGCAGTACTTC	TRBV7-8	TRBJ2-7	few	.	12
CASSSPQGVLGSNEQFF	TGTGCCAGCAGTTCACCCCAAGGGGTATTGGGAAGCAATGAGCAGTTCTTC	TRBV28	TRBJ2-1	few	.	17
CASSRTGMSETQYF	TGTGCCAGCAGCAGGACAGGGATGTCGGAGACCCAGTACTTC	TRBV27	TRBJ2-5	.	TRBD1	14
CASSYSGGVPVQFF	TGTGCCAGCAGCTATAGCGGGGGGGTCCCCGTGCAGTTCTTC	TRBV5-4	TRBJ2-1	.	TRBD2	14
CASSGLAGHYEQYF	TGTGCCAGCAGTGGGCTAGCGGGACACTACGAGCAGTACTTC	TRBV2	TRBJ2-7	few	TRBD2	14
CASSRLAATDTQYF	TGTGCCAGCAGTAGACTAGCGGCCACAGATACGCAGTATTTT	TRBV6-4	TRBJ2-3	.	TRBD2	14
CASSYGTSGRRKGGELFF	TGTGCCAGCAGCTACGGGACTAGCGGGAGAAGGAAAGGCGGGGAGCTGTTTTTT	TRBV9	TRBJ2-2	.	TRBD2	18
CASSYSTSGGAGELFF	TGTGCCAGCAGTTACTCGACTAGCGGGGGGGCCGGGGAGCTGTTTTTT	TRBV6-5	TRBJ2-2	.	TRBD2	16
CASRGLAANTGELFF	TGCGCCAGCAGAGGACTAGCGGCAAACACCGGGGAGCTGTTTTTT	TRBV5-1	TRBJ2-2	.	TRBD2	15
CASRRTGSDTEAFF	TGTGCCAGTAGAAGGACAGGGAGCGACACTGAAGCTTTCTTT	TRBV19	TRBJ1-1	.	TRBD1	14
CAWSEGAGNSPLHF	TGTGCCTGGAGTGAGGGGGCTGGAAATTCACCCCTCCACTTT	TRBV30	TRBJ1-6	.	TRBD1	14
CASSLRETGELFF	TGTGCCAGCAGCTTACGCGAGACCGGGGAGCTGTTTTTT	TRBV7-7	TRBJ2-2	.	.	13
CASSASGRTPYNEQFF	TGTGCCAGTAGCGCCTCGGGTCGCACCCCTTACAATGAGCAGTTCTTC	TRBV19	TRBJ2-1	once	.	16
CASSPRGQHSGNTIYF	TGTGCCAGCAGCCCTCGGGGACAGCACTCTGGAAACACCATATATTTT	TRBV5-6	TRBJ1-3	.	TRBD1	16
CASSLLGGENEQYF	TGTGCCAGCAGCTTACTAGGGGGCGAAAACGAGCAGTACTTC	TRBV5-6	TRBJ2-7	.	TRBD1	14
CASSQHDFSGISTDTQYF	TGCGCCAGCAGCCAGCACGACTTTAGCGGGATTAGCACAGATACGCAGTATTTT	TRBV4-1	TRBJ2-3	.	TRBD2	18